These 2 T cell receptor beta chains share one sample of origin, sequenced in a study of T cell responses to AZD1222 COVID-19 vaccine. Produced via immunoSEQ multiplex PCR; TCRdb's table is partial and in-frame only. In the table there are 150,000 or so clones, more than 85% of which are singletons. Here the sequenced sample was peripheral blood, taken on day 0 of AZD1222 vaccination. These receptors all come from an adult in good health.

The V and J genes are TRBV7-2 and TRBJ2-3, with D tentatively TRBD2 (5 bases). The length of the CDR3 is 17 residues. V was trimmed by 5 bases and J by 0 bases, leaving 18 bases between them. Germline V gene lookup returns CDR1 SGHTA and CDR2 FQGNSA. DNA for the CDR3: TGTGCCAGCAGCACCGCCCGTGGGAGATCTAGCACAGATACGCAGTATTTT. Translating gives CASSTARGRSSTDTQYF. Full variable domain (outside the CDR3, taken from reference TRBV7-2 and TRBJ2-3): GAGVSQSPSNKVTEKGKDVELRCDPISGHTALYWYRQSLGQGLEFLIYFQGNSAPDKSGLPSDRFSAERTGGSVSTLTIQRTQQEDSAVYLCASSTARGRSSTDTQYFGPGTRLTVL.

V gene TRBV7-3 combines with J gene TRBJ2-1; the D gene is possibly TRBD2 (6 bases). Germline V lookup: CDR1 SGHTA, CDR2 FQGTGA. Trimming cost V 4 bases and J 5 bases, with 12 bases left between them. The CDR3 has 14 amino acids. The CDR3 region is CASSSSSVDNEQFF. In DNA form, the CDR3 reads TGTGCCAGCAGCTCTTCTAGCGTAGACAATGAGCAGTTCTTC.